Reported below is one T cell receptor beta chain. Its matching antigen is unknown. Deletions cut 4 bases from V and 2 bases from J, with 13 bases between. The germline gives CDR1 KGHDR, CDR2 SFDVKD. This CDR3 comprises 15 residues. Multiplex touch-down PCR with TRB-A/B primers amplified rearranged V-D-J TRB sequences. TCRdb reanalysed the multiplex PCR reads using MiXCR and keeps one entry per CDR3 protein. The table lists around 7,800 distinct CDR3 sequences, around 25% of them singletons. The data originate from a study of T cell repertoires in aging, cancer and after chemotherapy. Whole-study context: Pre- and post-chemotherapy samples were paired from chronic lymphocytic leukemia patients treated with fludarabine- or bendamustine-based regimens.

Peripheral blood genomic DNA, not sorted cells or RNA, was the template. Points from the study as a whole: In cancer patients, declining TCR diversity with age involved lost richness and lost evenness. In hematological cancer patients, infiltrated lymphoid organs may have impaired thymic emigration or peripheral T cell expansion. These repertoire data do not allow conclusions about immunological memory after chemotherapy.

This clonotype originated in a human donor with a blood cancer. The chain recombines TRBV24-1 with TRBJ1-2, with D possibly being TRBD1 (5 bases). What was sequenced was blood. CDR3 residues: CATSDPGRPNYGYTF. The CDR3 coding sequence is TGTGCCACCAGTGACCCGGGACGGCCCAACTATGGCTACACCTTC.